One and the same sample provided the 18 T cell receptor beta chains below, sequenced in a study of T cell changes during pregnancy in multiple sclerosis. The data were produced by immunoSEQ multiplex PCR, yet TCRdb's version contains in-frame clones alone and is incomplete. The sample contains about 24,000 clones, roughly 88% of which appear only once. Sample: CD8+ T cells from peripheral blood mononuclear cells, taken in the first trimester of pregnancy. The receptors derive from a female donor in good health, enrolled as a control in a pregnancy study.

The rearrangement uses TRBV4-3 and TRBJ1-2; D call uncertain. Germline assignment: CDR1 LGHNA and CDR2 YSLEER. The germline V and J ends were trimmed by 1 base and 8 bases, with 14 bases remaining between them. CDR3 length: 14 residues. The CDR3 DNA sequence: TGCGCCAGCAGCCAAGGGTCTAAGAGCGGCGGCTACACCTTC. It yields the protein CASSQGSKSGGYTF.

By share of the sample, this clone is large. V is TRBV4-3 and J is TRBJ1-3; D gene uncertain. CDR1 and CDR2 from the germline V gene are LGHNA and YSLEER. The V end lost 3 bases, the J end lost 0 bases, and 15 bases lay between the germline ends. The CDR3 sequence is 17 residues long. The CDR3 DNA follows: TGCGCCAGCAGCCAGAGCGACGGAATATACTCTGGAAACACCATATATTTT. Amino acids: CASSQSDGIYSGNTIYF.

In this sample, this clone turned up once. The chain links TRBV6-1 to TRBJ2-7; weak D call: TRBD2 (6 bases). This CDR3 is built from 14 residues. Trimming took 4 bases from V and 1 from J, leaving 11 bases between them. Germline CDR1 is MNHNS and CDR2 is SASEGT. CDR3 in amino acids: CASSVSEGSYEQYF. The CDR3 nucleotides are TGTGCCAGCAGTGTTTCGGAGGGATCCTACGAGCAGTACTTC.

V usage is TRBV9 and J usage is TRBJ1-4, with TRBD1 matching 10 bases. This CDR3 contains 12 residues. Germline trimming cut 3 bases from V and 13 bases from J; bases unmatched to any gene: 3. CDR1 SGDLS and CDR2 YYNGEE come from the germline V gene. CDR3 coding DNA: TGTGCCAGCAGCGGAGGGGACAGGGGACTGTTTTTT. Translating it yields CASSGGDRGLFF.

The count of this clone is one. This chain joins TRBV5-1 and TRBJ1-1; a weak D match, TRBD1 (5 bases). Looked up from germline, CDR1 is SGHRS and CDR2 is YFSETQ. Trimming cost V 1 base and J 3 bases, with 13 bases left between them. The CDR3 has 15 amino acids. DNA for the CDR3: TGCGCCAGCAGCTTGAGGGCCGGGGACTACACTGAAGCTTTCTTT. This translates into CASSLRAGDYTEAFF.

This chain connects TRBV4-3 to TRBJ1-1; 8 bases line up with TRBD1. The germline CDR1 and CDR2 sequences are LGHNA and YSLEER. There are 14 residues in the CDR3. V lost 4 bases and J lost 3; bases outside the gene matches: 4. The CDR3 region has the DNA TGCGCCAGCAGCCGCCTGACAGGGGACACTGAAGCTTTCTTT. It codes for CASSRLTGDTEAFF.

The rearrangement uses TRBV7-2 and TRBJ1-4, with D tentatively TRBD1 (6 bases). The CDR3 length is 15 residues. CDR1 is SGHTA and CDR2 is FQGNSA in the germline V gene. The ends were cut back, 5 bases at V and 10 bases at J, with 20 bases in the middle. This CDR3 is CASSPRAGAGGKLFF. DNA for the CDR3: TGTGCCAGCAGCCCCCGGGCAGGGGCCGGCGGAAAACTGTTTTTT.

The chain combines TRBV5-5 with TRBJ1-1, with D unresolved. The germline V gene has CDR1 SGHKS and CDR2 YYEKEE (reference sequence). The CDR3 has 12 amino acids. V lost 0 bases, J lost 10 bases, and 10 bases lay in between. The CDR3 nucleotides read TGTGCCAGCAGCTTGGGGCCTCCAAGAGCTTTCTTT. This encodes CASSLGPPRAFF.

The chain has TRBV4-2 and TRBJ2-3, with 11 nucleotides matching TRBD2. The V and J ends lost 1 base and 4 bases, in that order; junction bases with no gene match: 4. The CDR3 sequence is 16 residues long. CDR1 is LGHNA, CDR2 YNFKEQ, per germline. As DNA, the CDR3 is TGTGCCAGCAGCCAAGGGGGTAGCGGGGGGGCAGATACGCAGTATTTT. This translates into CASSQGGSGGADTQYF.

The chain combines TRBV4-2 with TRBJ2-3; TRBD2 agrees at 10 bases. The CDR3 length is 16 residues. CDR1 and CDR2 from the germline V gene are LGHNA and YNFKEQ. The V gene end was trimmed by 0 bases and the J gene end by 4 bases; junction bases not matched to a gene: 4. CDR3: CASSQESGGASDTQYF. DNA for the CDR3: TGTGCCAGCAGCCAAGAAAGCGGGGGGGCCTCAGATACGCAGTATTTT.

The gene calls are TRBV7-9 and TRBJ1-1; D is unclear. The V end was cut by 5 bases, the J end by 7 bases, with 11 bases between. The CDR3 has 12 amino acids. The germline gives CDR1 SEHNR, CDR2 FQNEAQ (reference sequence). In nucleotides, the CDR3 is TGTGCCAGCAGCCGCAGACTGATTGAAGCTTTCTTT. Translation gives CASSRRLIEAFF.

The rearrangement links TRBV18 to TRBJ1-1; 8 bases match TRBD1. J was trimmed by 3 bases and V by 5 bases; bases with no gene match: 8. Looked up from germline, CDR1 is KGHSH and CDR2 is LQKENI. The CDR3 has 15 amino acids. The CDR3 sequence: CASSSGTGRDTEAFF. Written as DNA, the CDR3 is TGTGCCAGCTCAAGCGGGACAGGTCGTGACACTGAAGCTTTCTTT.

The V and J genes are TRBV9 and TRBJ2-1; the D gene is possibly TRBD2 (5 bases). The CDR3 consists of 12 residues. Trimming left V 4 bases short and J 10 bases short, with 12 bases between. The V gene's germline CDR1 is SGDLS and CDR2 YYNGEE. The CDR3 nucleotides are TGTGCCAGCAGCCCGGACCGAGGGGAGCAGTTCTTC. Translated, it gives CASSPDRGEQFF.

The rearrangement joins TRBV13 to TRBJ2-5; the D gene is possibly TRBD1 (6 bases). The CDR3 runs 15 residues. With 5 bases removed from V and 4 bases from J, the gap between germline ends came to 17 bases. Germline CDR1 is PRHDT and CDR2 is FYEKMQ (reference sequence). CDR3 sequence (DNA): TGTGCCAGCAGCGGAAAGGGGGTTTGGGGAGAGACCCAGTACTTC. It is translated as CASSGKGVWGETQYF.

The V call is TRBV27, the J call TRBJ2-7, with 7 nucleotides matching TRBD1. The junction had 5 bases not matched to a gene; V was cut back by 8 bases and J by 4 bases. The CDR3 consists of 12 residues. Germline V gene sequence: CDR1 MNHEY, CDR2 SMNVEV (reference sequence). Written as DNA, the CDR3 is TGTGCCAGCCGGGACAGTTTATACGAGCAGTACTTC. It translates to CASRDSLYEQYF.

The gene calls are TRBV6-6 and TRBJ1-2, with TRBD1 as a possible D gene (6 bases). Deletions cut 6 bases from V and 4 bases from J, with 12 bases between. This CDR3 spans 13 amino acids. Germline V gives CDR1 MNHNY, CDR2 SVGAGI (reference sequence). The CDR3 nucleotides read TGTGCCAGCAGCTCCGGACAGCTCTATGGCTACACCTTC. Translation: CASSSGQLYGYTF.

By proportion, this clone is large. The chain recombines TRBV28 with TRBJ1-6; D gene uncertain. The CDR3 has 15 residues. Germline V lookup: CDR1 MDHEN, CDR2 SYDVKM. Trimming took off 5 bases at V and 7 bases at J, with 15 bases between the two ends. The CDR3 protein is CASSPWELSNSPLHF. The CDR3 nucleotides are TGTGCCAGCAGTCCCTGGGAGCTTTCAAATTCACCCCTCCACTTT.

The chain uses TRBV9 and TRBJ2-1; D is uncertain. This CDR3 contains 15 residues. Trimming removed 1 base at V and 16 bases at J, with 24 bases between. Germline CDR1 reads SGDLS; CDR2 reads YYNGEE. The CDR3 nucleotides read TGTGCCAGCAGCGTAAGCTCCGGGTTCGCTAGTTCTTTATTCTTC. As protein: CASSVSSGFASSLFF.